This TCR beta chain comes out of a study of regulatory T cells in long-lasting Graves disease. Between the trimmed V and J ends, which lost 7 bases and 4 bases, there was a span of 17 bases. The CDR3 is made up of 15 amino acids. Germline loops: CDR1 MNHNS, CDR2 SASEGT. As for time point: newly diagnosed GD, antithyroid drugs for less than 3 months. RNA isolated from PBMCs was used to make the TCR library. Study results and caveats: Segments TRBV28, TRBJ1-2 and TRBJ2-5 showed preferential usage in persistent disease.

In the case of this clonotype: Antigen: not known.

Arm-PCR of CDR3 regions and iRepertoire HTBI primers were used to build TCR beta libraries. TCRdb re-analysed the multiplex PCR reads in MiXCR, keeping a single row per CDR3 protein. The sample consists of about 620,000 distinct CDR3 sequences, approximately 15% of them appearing once. The same data also went into a second study, on T cells in Graves' hyperthyroidism and ophthalmopathy. That work states: HTBI primers were used for first-round RT-PCR of the TCR CDR3.

This clonotype was obtained from a woman aged 30 to 39 with Graves disease. Here the sequenced sample was peripheral blood mononuclear cells (PBMCs), taken at new diagnosis, from a patient treated with antithyroid drugs. The V gene is TRBV6-1, the J gene TRBJ2-1; tentatively, D is TRBD2 (6 bases). The CDR3 DNA sequence: TGTGCCAGCAACGACCCGGGACTTGCTTACAATGAGCAGTTCTTC. This gives the protein CASNDPGLAYNEQFF.